The 14 T cell receptor beta chains in this list originate from one sample, sequenced in a study of T-cell memory formation after mild COVID-19. MiXCR was run by TCRdb on the 5' RACE reads, yielding one entry per CDR3 protein. The table includes roughly 120,000 distinct CDR3 sequences, 16% detected once. The specimen was PBMCs or a T cell subset sorted from them (not recorded which). Every receptor here comes from an adult woman who had mild COVID-19 (a few samples of this study predate the infection). Cell type and time point are not known.

The V call is TRBV12-3 or TRBV12-4, the J call TRBJ1-5; D uncertain. The CDR3 runs to 13 residues. Trimming cost V 8 bases and J 0 bases, with 8 bases left between them. The CDR3 region is CASGRNSNQPQHF. Written as DNA, the CDR3 is TGTGCCAGCGGGAGAAATAGCAATCAGCCCCAGCATTTT.

This clonotype was seen only a few times. V usage is TRBV7-8 and J usage is TRBJ1-4; 7 bases are a match to TRBD1. Germline values: CDR1 SGHVS, CDR2 FQNEAQ. This CDR3 comprises 15 residues. V was clipped by 5 bases and J by 5 bases; unmatched bases: 8. The CDR3 sequence: CASSPRDSLNEKLFF. The CDR3 coding sequence is TGTGCCAGCAGCCCCCGGGACAGTTTAAATGAAAAACTGTTTTTT.

This chain connects TRBV5-1 to TRBJ1-2, with 12 bases matching TRBD1. Germline V gene lookup returns CDR1 SGHRS and CDR2 YFSETQ. The CDR3 is made up of 14 amino acids. Trimming took 4 bases from V and 4 from J; bases not matched to a gene: 2. CDR3 bases: TGCGCCAGCAGCCCGGGACAGGGGGCCTATGGCTACACCTTC. It translates to CASSPGQGAYGYTF.

This clonotype has more than one count but fewer than ten. The V call is TRBV7-6, the J call TRBJ2-3; the D is unclear. The CDR3 consists of 12 residues. V lost 5 bases and J 2 bases, leaving 5 bases between the germline ends. Looked up from germline, CDR1 is SGHVS and CDR2 is FNYEAQ. CDR3 DNA: TGTGCCAGCAGCAAACACACAGATACGCAGTATTTT. It yields the protein CASSKHTDTQYF.

This chain connects TRBV12-3 or TRBV12-4 to TRBJ2-3; D ambiguous. Trimming removed 2 bases at V and 4 bases at J, with 16 bases between. The CDR3 length is 16 residues. Written as DNA, the CDR3 is TGTGCCAGCAGTTTAATGATTAGTGGCAGCCCAGATACGCAGTATTTT. Protein product: CASSLMISGSPDTQYF.

V usage is TRBV20-1 and J usage is TRBJ2-1, with 10 positions matching TRBD2. The CDR3 spans 19 residues. V was clipped by 0 bases and J by 0 bases; unmatched bases: 11. Germline V gene sequence: CDR1 DFQATT, CDR2 SNEGSKA (reference sequence). The CDR3 is CSARDLASGGLSSYNEQFF. DNA of the CDR3: TGCAGTGCTAGAGATCTGGCTAGCGGGGGCCTAAGCTCCTACAATGAGCAGTTCTTC.

The genes are TRBV7-9 and TRBJ2-7, with 14 bases matching TRBD2. The CDR3 totals 14 residues. Germline lookup yields CDR1 SEHNR and CDR2 FQNEAQ (reference sequence). V dropped 8 bases and J dropped 4; count of bases not matched to a gene: 4. CDR3 bases: TGTGCCAGCGGCGGGACTAGCGGGAGTTACGAGCAGTACTTC. Residues: CASGGTSGSYEQYF.

V gene TRBV7-2 combines with J gene TRBJ2-3, with D unclear. The CDR3 sequence is 15 residues long. Germline V gives CDR1 SGHTA, CDR2 FQGNSA. V was cut by 1 base and J by 1 base, with 9 bases left in between. The chain's CDR3 is CASSLGVQRTDTQYF. DNA of the CDR3: TGTGCCAGCAGCTTAGGAGTTCAACGCACAGATACGCAGTATTTT.

The chain employs TRBV20-1 and TRBJ1-4; D is uncertain. V lost 1 base to trimming and J lost 7 bases, with 7 bases between them. CDR1 DFQATT and CDR2 SNEGSKA come from the germline V gene (reference sequence). The CDR3 length is 12 residues. CDR3 sequence (DNA): TGCAGTGCTAGAGCTCGACTTGAAAAACTGTTTTTT. Its translation: CSARARLEKLFF.

There are a few counts of this clonotype. The chain couples TRBV12-3 or TRBV12-4 to TRBJ2-7; TRBD2 matches 7 bases. V lost 3 bases and J lost 2; bases outside the gene matches: 4. The CDR3 is 14 residues long. CDR3: CASSFRSGAYEQYF. In DNA form, the CDR3 reads TGTGCCAGCAGTTTTCGGAGCGGGGCCTACGAGCAGTACTTC.

The genes are TRBV24-1 and TRBJ2-3; D is ambiguous. V was pared by 9 bases and J by 4 bases, with 7 bases between. CDR1 is KGHDR, CDR2 SFDVKD, per germline. CDR3 length: 11 residues. CDR3 DNA: TGTGCCACCGCGACGGCAGATACGCAGTATTTT. Amino acid sequence: CATATADTQYF.

This clonotype has a handful of counts. The rearrangement uses TRBV12-3 or TRBV12-4 and TRBJ2-5; D unresolved. The CDR3 covers 14 residues. Trimming took off 3 bases at V and 2 bases at J, with 10 bases between the two ends. CDR3 region: CASSLPATQETQYF. The CDR3 nucleotides read TGTGCCAGCAGTTTGCCCGCTACACAAGAGACCCAGTACTTC.

The sample holds a few counts of this clonotype. V usage is TRBV6-2 or TRBV6-3 and J usage is TRBJ2-7; TRBD1 matches 7 bases. CDR1 and CDR2 (germline): MNHEY, SVGEGT. V was clipped by 5 bases and J by 3 bases; unmatched bases: 16. This CDR3 is 17 amino acids long. The CDR3 region has the DNA TGTGCCAGCAGTAACGACCCTGGGACAGTCGAGAACTACGAGCAGTACTTC. It specifies CASSNDPGTVENYEQYF.

This chain links TRBV29-1 with TRBJ2-7; no clear D. Germline V gives CDR1 SQVTM, CDR2 ANQGSEA. Deletions cut 3 bases from V and 3 bases from J, with 9 bases between. This CDR3 comprises 12 residues. CDR3 DNA: TGCAGCGTTGATCGAAGCTTCTACGAGCAGTACTTC. This sequence encodes CSVDRSFYEQYF.